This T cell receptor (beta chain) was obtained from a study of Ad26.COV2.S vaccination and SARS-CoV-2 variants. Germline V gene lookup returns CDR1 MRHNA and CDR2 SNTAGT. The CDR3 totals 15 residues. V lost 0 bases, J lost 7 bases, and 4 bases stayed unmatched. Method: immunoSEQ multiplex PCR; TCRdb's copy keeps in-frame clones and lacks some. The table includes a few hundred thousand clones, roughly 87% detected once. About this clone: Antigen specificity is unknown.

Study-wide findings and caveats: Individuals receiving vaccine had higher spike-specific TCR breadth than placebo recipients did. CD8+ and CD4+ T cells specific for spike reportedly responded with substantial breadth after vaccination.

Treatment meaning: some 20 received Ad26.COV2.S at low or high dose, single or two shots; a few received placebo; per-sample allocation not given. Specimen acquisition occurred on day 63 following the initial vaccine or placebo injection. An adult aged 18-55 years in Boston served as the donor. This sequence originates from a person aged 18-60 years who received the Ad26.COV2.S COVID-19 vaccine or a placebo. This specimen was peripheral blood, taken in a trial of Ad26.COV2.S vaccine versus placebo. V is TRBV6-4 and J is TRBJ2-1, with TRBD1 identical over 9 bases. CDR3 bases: TGTGCCAGCAGTGACTCGACAGGGGGAGCGAATGAGCAGTTCTTC. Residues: CASSDSTGGANEQFF.